The subject of this entry is one T cell receptor beta chain. Per the original methods: Estimation of nucleated cell counts relied on the amplification of reference gene primers. Profiled with immunoSEQ multiplex PCR; TCRdb holds only in-frame clones, not every one. The V and J calls and clone size come from that table; D and trimming were worked out from the DNA. This table holds roughly 280,000 clones, about 86% found once. The record originates from a study of blood T cell repertoires in COVID-19. Study at large: COVID-19 samples, acute and convalescent, were from the United States, Italy and Spain.

Trimming took 1 base from V and 6 from J, leaving 4 bases between them. CDR3 length equals 12 residues. Germline values: CDR1 SGHNT, CDR2 YYREEE (reference sequence). The TCR originated in a man aged 30-40 years with active or convalescent COVID-19. This chain connects TRBV5-4 to TRBJ2-2; D gene unclear. Source material: peripheral blood. The CDR3 DNA is TGTGCCAGCAGCTTGTCCGCCGGGGAGCTGTTTTTT. Its translation is CASSLSAGELFF. Full variable domain (outside the CDR3, taken from reference TRBV5-4 and TRBJ2-2): ETGVTQSPTHLIKTRGQQVTLRCSSQSGHNTVSWYQQALGQGPQFIFQYYREEENGRGNFPPRFSGLQFPNYSSELNVNALELDDSALYLCASSLSAGELFFGEGSRLTVL.